This T cell receptor beta chain was recovered during a study of T cell repertoires in cytomegalovirus infection. V gave up 3 bases and J gave up 6 bases, with 14 bases separating them. Germline V CDR1 and CDR2: LGHNA, YSLEER. This CDR3 spans 15 amino acids. MiXCR, run by TCRdb on the reads, gives a single entry per CDR3 protein. The data hold a few hundred thousand distinct CDR3 sequences, with about 33% observed a single time. On this clonotype: Its antigen is currently unknown.

The rearrangement uses TRBV4-3 and TRBJ2-2, with D perhaps given as TRBD1 or TRBD2 (6 bases each). The sequencing used cultured PBMCs, collected from culture after CMV antigen stimulation. The source of this sequence is a human donor in good health (CMV status not recorded). Some clones in this sample may be carry-over from other donors' samples. CDR3 sequence: CASSQELRGAGELFF. The CDR3 DNA is TGCGCCAGCAGCCAGGAATTGAGGGGGGCCGGGGAGCTGTTTTTT.